This T cell receptor beta chain is from a study of cytomegalovirus exposure and HLA in healthy donors. Study findings and constraints: In vitro work confirmed that three CMV-associated chains recognize CMV antigens.

On this clone: The antigen remains unidentified.

The repertoire was sequenced with immunoSEQ multiplex PCR; TCRdb's copy has only in-frame clones and lacks some. The sample contains approximately 110,000 clones, 88% of which appear only once. This CDR3 spans 14 amino acids. The germline gives CDR1 SGDLS, CDR2 YYNGEE. V was shortened by 2 bases and J by 0 bases, with 7 bases between the two germline ends. This receptor was taken from a young woman in good health and CMV-seronegative. The chain employs TRBV9 and TRBJ2-3, with D possibly being TRBD2 (6 bases). The specimen sequenced was PBMCs. CDR3 in DNA: TGTGCCAGCAGCGTGCGGGACAGCACAGATACGCAGTATTTT. Translating it yields CASSVRDSTDTQYF.